The rows below give T cell receptor beta chains drawn from one sample of a study of Graves' ophthalmopathy and Graves' hyperthyroidism. TCRdb re-derived calls from the multiplex PCR reads in MiXCR, one entry per CDR3 protein. The table shows 300,000 to 350,000 distinct CDR3 sequences, with roughly 16% occurring only once. The specimen was peripheral blood. The receptors derive from an adult man with Graves' ophthalmopathy. CDR3s leave out the opening cysteine and the closing phenylalanine or tryptophan. Fields, in order: V gene, CDR3 protein.

v_gene: TRBV12-3/TRBV12-4; CDR3aa: ASSFRQGSPLH
v_gene: TRBV20-1; CDR3aa: SARDTRGNGYT
v_gene: TRBV18; CDR3aa: ASSWTGGQHQPQH
v_gene: TRBV27; CDR3aa: ASSLEGHRLSSYEQY
v_gene: TRBV6-1; CDR3aa: ASLGTGSFHEQY
v_gene: TRBV6-2/TRBV6-3; CDR3aa: ASRGQQIQPQH
v_gene: TRBV5-6; CDR3aa: ASSLTGQGVETQY
v_gene: TRBV6-2/TRBV6-3; CDR3aa: ASSRPGANVLT
v_gene: TRBV7-2; CDR3aa: ASSLGVLPYEQY
v_gene: TRBV6-2/TRBV6-3; CDR3aa: ASSFGTSGVYEQY
v_gene: TRBV13; CDR3aa: ASSFLRAAYEQY
v_gene: TRBV20-1; CDR3aa: SVGQSTSYEQY
v_gene: TRBV6-5; CDR3aa: ASSYHSGGYHRELF
v_gene: TRBV12-3/TRBV12-4; CDR3aa: ASRPGVTEAF
v_gene: TRBV6-5; CDR3aa: ASSFRSSVGELF
v_gene: TRBV6-5; CDR3aa: ASSYSHRLRISYEQY
v_gene: TRBV7-8; CDR3aa: ASSHLTSGRYEQY
v_gene: TRBV6-1; CDR3aa: ASSVLGTQNQPQH
v_gene: TRBV5-1; CDR3aa: ASSFSNRETQY
v_gene: TRBV6-1; CDR3aa: ASRTGVNLYEQY
v_gene: TRBV7-8; CDR3aa: ASSLISGAKNIQY
v_gene: TRBV20-1; CDR3aa: SALGQGHQETQY